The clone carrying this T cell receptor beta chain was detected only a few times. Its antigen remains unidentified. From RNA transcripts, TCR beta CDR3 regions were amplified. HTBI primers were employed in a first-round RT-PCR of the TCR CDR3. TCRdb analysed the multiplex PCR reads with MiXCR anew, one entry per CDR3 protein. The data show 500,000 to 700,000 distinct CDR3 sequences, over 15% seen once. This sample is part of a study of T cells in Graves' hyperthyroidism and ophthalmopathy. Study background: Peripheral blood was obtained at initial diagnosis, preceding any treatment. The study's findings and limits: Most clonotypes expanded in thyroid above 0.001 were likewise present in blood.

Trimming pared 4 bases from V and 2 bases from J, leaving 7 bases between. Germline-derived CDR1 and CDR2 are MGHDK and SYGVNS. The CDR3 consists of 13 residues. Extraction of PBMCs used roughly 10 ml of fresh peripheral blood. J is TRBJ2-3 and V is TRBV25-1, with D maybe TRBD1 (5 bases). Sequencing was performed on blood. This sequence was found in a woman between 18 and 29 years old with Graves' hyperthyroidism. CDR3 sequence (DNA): TGTGCCAGCAGTGGACAGATCACAGATACGCAGTATTTT. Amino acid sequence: CASSGQITDTQYF.